This T cell receptor beta chain originates from a study of identical twins. MiXCR, applied by TCRdb to the 5' RACE reads, yields one record per CDR3 protein. Of around 250,000 distinct CDR3 sequences listed, 5% to 7% were seen once; the top ten hold 13% to 15%. Healthy Caucasians alone served as donors. The germline V gene has CDR1 SEHNR and CDR2 FQNEAQ (reference sequence). Trimming shortened V by 5 bases and J by 7 bases, and 18 bases separated the two germline ends. The CDR3 spans 15 residues. This clonotype was seen more than once but under ten times. These data also featured in a second study, about T cells expressing NK-cell markers. From that second work: Researchers report these clonotypes also headed the CD3+CD56-NKG2C+ fraction in four donors.

Sequenced input: CD8+ T cells sorted from blood. V gene TRBV7-9 combines with J gene TRBJ2-1; maybe TRBD1 (5 bases). The sequence came from a woman under 30 in good health. Written as DNA, the CDR3 is TGTGCCAGCAGCCGGCAGCCGTCAAGGGGAAATGAGCAGTTCTTC. It is translated as CASSRQPSRGNEQFF.